A selection of T cell receptor beta chains follows, all from one sample in a study of blood T cell repertoires in COVID-19. TCRdb's table, derived via immunoSEQ multiplex PCR, lists solely in-frame clones and lacks some. The table lists about 140,000 clones, 84% of them singletons. Sequenced: peripheral blood. The origin of the receptors is a woman in her sixties or seventies with acute or convalescent COVID-19. CDR3s include the opening cysteine and the closing phenylalanine or tryptophan. The D gene is left open where the match is weak. Clone size is not always given. Where it is, it says once, few, many or a class for expanded clones.

TRBD1	.	TRBV11-3	TRBJ2-1	TGTGCCAGCAGCCTGGACAGGGGGGACAATGAGCAGTTCTTC	CASSLDRGDNEQFF
TRBD2	.	TRBV2	TRBJ2-1	TGTGCCAGCAGTGTATCTAGCGGGGCTTACAATGAGCAGTTCTTC	CASSVSSGAYNEQFF
.	.	TRBV9	TRBJ1-6	TGTGCCAGCAGCGTTGGAGGGGCAGCCTATAATTCACCCCTCCACTTT	CASSVGGAAYNSPLHF
.	.	TRBV10-3	TRBJ1-1	TGTGCCACGGGAGAAGGGGGGGGAGAGACTGAAGCTTTCTTT	CATGEGGGETEAFF
.	.	TRBV2	TRBJ2-5	TGTGCCAGCAGTGAGTTACCCGGTGAGACCCAGTACTTC	CASSELPGETQYF
TRBD2	once	TRBV4-1	TRBJ2-7	TGCGCCAGCAGCCTTTCTCCGACTAGCGGGAGTACCTACGAGCAGTACTTC	CASSLSPTSGSTYEQYF
.	.	TRBV15	TRBJ1-5	TGTGCCACCAGCAGAGATCAACAGCCCCAGCATTTT	CATSRDQQPQHF
TRBD2	once	TRBV7-9	TRBJ2-7	TGTGCCAGCAGCTCTAGCGGTAACCCCTACGAGCAGTACTTC	CASSSSGNPYEQYF
TRBD1	.	TRBV7-9	TRBJ1-4	TGTGCCAGCAGCTCGTTTGACAGGGGGTATGAAAAACTGTTTTTT	CASSSFDRGYEKLFF
TRBD2	.	TRBV7-8	TRBJ2-5	TGTGCCAGCAGCTTAGGGACTAGCGTGGAGACCCAGTACTTC	CASSLGTSVETQYF
TRBD2	.	TRBV9	TRBJ2-1	TGTGCCAGCAGCGTAGGTCCGCGGGGGGTCAGGTTAGAGCAGTTCTTC	CASSVGPRGVRLEQFF
TRBD2	.	TRBV5-1	TRBJ2-1	TGCGCCAGCAGCTCGCAAGCGGGATACAATGAGCAGTTCTTC	CASSSQAGYNEQFF
.	.	TRBV19	TRBJ1-5	TGTGCCAGTAGTATTTTGGAGGATCAGCCCCAGCATTTT	CASSILEDQPQHF
.	once	TRBV11-2	TRBJ1-4	TGTGCCAGCAGCTTCGCCGGACAGCCCGGAAGACTGTTTTTT	CASSFAGQPGRLFF
TRBD2	once	TRBV5-6	TRBJ2-7	TGTGCCAGCAGCCGGGAGGAGGGAGGAGAGCAGTACTTC	CASSREEGGEQYF
TRBD1	.	TRBV2	TRBJ1-6	TGTGCCAGCAGGATGACAGGGGCTAATTCACCCCTCCACTTT	CASRMTGANSPLHF
.	.	TRBV5-1	TRBJ2-6	TGCGCCAGCAGCTTGGAACTCCTTAGCTCTGGGGCCAACGTCCTGACTTTC	CASSLELLSSGANVLTF
TRBD2	.	TRBV7-9	TRBJ2-7	TGTGCCAGCAGCCTGACTAGCGGGATCTTCTACGAGCAGTACTTC	CASSLTSGIFYEQYF
TRBD1	.	TRBV7-2	TRBJ1-3	TGTGCCAGCAGCCCCCCCGGGACAGCTGGAAACACCATATATTTT	CASSPPGTAGNTIYF